The rows below give T cell receptor beta chains drawn from one sample of a study of a mutant IDH1 vaccine in newly diagnosed glioma. Profiling relied on immunoSEQ multiplex PCR, and the TCRdb table lists in-frame clones only, not all of them. This sample has 58,000 or so clones; around 83% occur once, and the top ten carry 3% to 4%. What these receptors recognize is not known. This specimen consisted of PBMCs, obtained from a glioma patient whose treatment included an IDH1 peptide vaccine. The receptors come from a woman between 45 and 60 years old with glioma. The CDR3 runs from the conserved cysteine through the conserved F or W. The order of the fields is CDR3 protein, CDR3 DNA, clone size, J gene, V gene, D gene. A D gene is named only where the DNA matches it firmly. Size is omitted from some rows. Given values are once, few, many or a class for expanded clones.

cdr3_aa: CATGAGGLTDTQYF
cdr3_nt: TGCGCCACAGGGGCCGGGGGGCTCACAGATACGCAGTATTTT
clone_size: NA
j_call: TRBJ2-3
v_call: TRBV5-1
d_call: NA

cdr3_aa: CASGGTTRVNTIYF
cdr3_nt: TGTGCCAGCGGGGGAACCACGAGGGTAAACACCATATATTTT
clone_size: NA
j_call: TRBJ1-3
v_call: TRBV25-1
d_call: NA

cdr3_aa: CASSHERSRETQYF
cdr3_nt: TGCGCCAGCAGCCATGAAAGATCCAGGGAGACCCAGTACTTC
clone_size: NA
j_call: TRBJ2-5
v_call: TRBV4-1
d_call: NA

cdr3_aa: CATRTGEGSYTF
cdr3_nt: TGTGCCACCAGGACAGGGGAGGGGAGCTACACCTTC
clone_size: NA
j_call: TRBJ1-2
v_call: TRBV27
d_call: TRBD1

cdr3_aa: CASSRDSDQPQHF
cdr3_nt: TGTGCCAGCAGTCGGGACAGTGATCAGCCCCAGCATTTT
clone_size: NA
j_call: TRBJ1-5
v_call: TRBV28
d_call: TRBD1

cdr3_aa: CASSLARGNQPQHF
cdr3_nt: TGTGCCAGCAGCTTAGCCAGGGGCAATCAGCCCCAGCATTTT
clone_size: NA
j_call: TRBJ1-5
v_call: TRBV7-2
d_call: NA

cdr3_aa: CASSRGQLNFEKLFF
cdr3_nt: TGTGCCAGCAGCCGGGGACAGTTAAACTTTGAAAAACTGTTTTTT
clone_size: few
j_call: TRBJ1-4
v_call: TRBV9
d_call: TRBD1

cdr3_aa: CASSSGTGDNSPLHF
cdr3_nt: TGTGCCAGTAGTTCAGGGACAGGGGACAATTCACCCCTCCACTTT
clone_size: NA
j_call: TRBJ1-6
v_call: TRBV19
d_call: TRBD1

cdr3_aa: CASSSTQSPDSRYGYTF
cdr3_nt: TGTGCCAGCAGTTCCACCCAAAGCCCGGACAGCCGCTATGGCTACACCTTC
clone_size: once
j_call: TRBJ1-2
v_call: TRBV27
d_call: NA

cdr3_aa: CASSPRPLAPGFF
cdr3_nt: TGTGCCAGCAGCCCAAGACCATTGGCGCCGGGTTTCTTT
clone_size: NA
j_call: TRBJ1-1
v_call: TRBV11-3
d_call: NA